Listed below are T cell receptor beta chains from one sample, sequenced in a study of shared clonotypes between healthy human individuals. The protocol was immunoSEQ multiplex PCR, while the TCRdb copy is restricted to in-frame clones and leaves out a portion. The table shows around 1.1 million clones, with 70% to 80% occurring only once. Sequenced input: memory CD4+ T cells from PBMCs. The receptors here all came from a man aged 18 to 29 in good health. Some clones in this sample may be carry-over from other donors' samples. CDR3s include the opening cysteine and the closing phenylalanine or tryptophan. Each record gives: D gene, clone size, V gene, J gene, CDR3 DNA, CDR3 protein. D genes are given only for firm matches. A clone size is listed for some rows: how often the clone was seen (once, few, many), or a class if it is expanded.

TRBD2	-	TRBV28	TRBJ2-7	TGTGCCAGCAGTTTTGGACACGCTAGCGGGAGCAGTGAGCAGTACTTC	CASSFGHASGSSEQYF
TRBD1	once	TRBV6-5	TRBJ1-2	TGTGCCAGCAGTTACAGACAGGGAAGGGGCTACACCTTC	CASSYRQGRGYTF
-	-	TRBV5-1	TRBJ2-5	TGCGCCAGCAGCTTTATAGTTCGTGGGGGTCAAGAGACCCAGTACTTC	CASSFIVRGGQETQYF
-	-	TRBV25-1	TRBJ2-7	TGTGCCAGCAGTGAGGGACTGCCGAGCTCCTACGAGCAGTACTTC	CASSEGLPSSYEQYF
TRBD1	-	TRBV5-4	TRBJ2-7	TGTGCCAGCAGCTTGGCCGGGACAGGGCCCTACGAGCAGTACTTC	CASSLAGTGPYEQYF
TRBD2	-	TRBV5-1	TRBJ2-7	TGCGCCAGCAGCCCAGGGCGGACTAGCGTCTACGAGCAGTACTTC	CASSPGRTSVYEQYF
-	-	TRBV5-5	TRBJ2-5	TGTGCCAGCAGCCGAGCTCAGGGGTACCAAGAGACCCAGTACTTC	CASSRAQGYQETQYF
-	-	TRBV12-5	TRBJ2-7	TGTGCTAGTGGTCCAACAGGTCCAGGCGAGCAGTACTTC	CASGPTGPGEQYF
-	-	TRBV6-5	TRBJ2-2	TGTGCCAGCAGACCTCTAAACACCGGGGAGCTGTTTTTT	CASRPLNTGELFF
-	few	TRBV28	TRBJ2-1	TGTGCCAGCAGAAATAGGGACAATGAGCAGTTCTTC	CASRNRDNEQFF
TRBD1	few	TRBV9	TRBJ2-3	TGTGCCAGCAGCGTAGGTTTAAGGGGGACAGGGGGTACCGGAAGTACGCAGTATTTT	CASSVGLRGTGGTGSTQYF
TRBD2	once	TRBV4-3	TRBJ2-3	TGCGCCAGCAGCCAAGATCGGGGCGGGAGTACAGATACGCAGTATTTT	CASSQDRGGSTDTQYF
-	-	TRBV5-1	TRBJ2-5	TGCGCCAGCAATGGTAGAGGGGAGACCCAGTACTTC	CASNGRGETQYF
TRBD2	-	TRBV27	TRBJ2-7	TGTGCCAGCAGTTGGGGAGGGCTGACGGACGAGCAGTACTTC	CASSWGGLTDEQYF
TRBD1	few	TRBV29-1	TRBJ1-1	TGCAGCGTTGTAGGGACAGGGAGGGTTGAAGCTTTCTTT	CSVVGTGRVEAFF
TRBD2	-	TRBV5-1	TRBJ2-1	TGCGCCAGCAGCGTAACTAGCGGGAGTACCTACAATGAGCAGTTCTTC	CASSVTSGSTYNEQFF
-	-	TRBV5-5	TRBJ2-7	TGTGCCAGCACCCTCCGGGGGGCCACAGCCGGCGAGCAGTACTTC	CASTLRGATAGEQYF
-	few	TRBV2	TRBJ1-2	TGTGCCAGCAGTGTTGGGGGGATCTATGGCTACACCTTC	CASSVGGIYGYTF
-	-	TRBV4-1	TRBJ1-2	TGCGCCAGCAGCCATGCCGGGAGAACTAACTATGGCTACACCTTC	CASSHAGRTNYGYTF
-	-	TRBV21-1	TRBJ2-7	TGTGCCAGCTACATAGGTTTTGGACAGGTCCCTTCGAAGGCCTACGAGCAGTACTTC	CASYIGFGQVPSKAYEQYF
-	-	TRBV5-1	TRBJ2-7	TGCGCCAGCAGGGAGGGTTCGGGAGCCGAGCAGTACTTC	CASREGSGAEQYF
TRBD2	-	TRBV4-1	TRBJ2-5	TGCGCCAGCAGCCTCTCGACTAGCGCAGGAGAGCAGTACTTC	CASSLSTSAGEQYF
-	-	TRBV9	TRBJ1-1	TGTGCCAGCAGCGCCAATCGGAACACTGAAGCTTTCTTT	CASSANRNTEAFF
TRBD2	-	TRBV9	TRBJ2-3	TGTGCCAGCAGCGTAGCTACGACTAGCGGGGTAACAGATACGCAGTATTTT	CASSVATTSGVTDTQYF
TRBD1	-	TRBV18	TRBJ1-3	TGTGCCAGCTCACCACGACAGGGGGCGCGAGGGATGGCTGGAAACACCATATATTTT	CASSPRQGARGMAGNTIYF
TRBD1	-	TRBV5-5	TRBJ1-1	TGTGCCAGCAGAATACAGGGGGCGGGCACTGAAGCTTTCTTT	CASRIQGAGTEAFF
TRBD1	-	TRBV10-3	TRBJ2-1	TGTGCCATCAGTGAGTCGAACAGGGGGCTGCGTCATGAGCAGTTCTTC	CAISESNRGLRHEQFF
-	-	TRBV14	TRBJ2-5	TGTGCCAGCAGTCCAACAGATGCGGGAGAGACCCAGTACTTC	CASSPTDAGETQYF
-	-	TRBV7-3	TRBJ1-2	TGTGCCAGCAGCCCCCGTCACGGGGTTGGCTACACCTTC	CASSPRHGVGYTF
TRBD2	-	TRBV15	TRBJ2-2	TGTGCCACCAGCAGAGAACGGAGCGGGAGGGGTACCGGGGAGCTGTTTTTT	CATSRERSGRGTGELFF
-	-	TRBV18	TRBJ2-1	TGTGCCAGCTCACCATACGTGGGGGCGGACAATGAGCAGTTCTTC	CASSPYVGADNEQFF
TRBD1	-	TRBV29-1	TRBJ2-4	TGCAGCGGGAAACCAGGGGGCCCTTTCACTTTGTTTCTCAGGCGCCCGGAGAAAAACATTCAGTACTTC	CSGKPGGPFTLFLRRPEKNIQYF
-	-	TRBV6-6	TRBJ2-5	TGTGCCAGCAGTTCACAGGGGGGAGGGGAGACCCAGTACTTC	CASSSQGGGETQYF
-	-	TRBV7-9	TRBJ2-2	TGTGCCAGCAGCTTAGAGGGCACCGGGGAGCTGTTTTTT	CASSLEGTGELFF
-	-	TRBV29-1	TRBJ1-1	TGCAGCGTGAATGCGGCGGCCGGTAGGGCTTTCTTT	CSVNAAAGRAFF
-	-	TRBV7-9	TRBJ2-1	TGTGCCAGCAGCTTAACGGTAGCTTACTCCTACAATGAGCAGTTCTTC	CASSLTVAYSYNEQFF
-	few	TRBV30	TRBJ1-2	TGTGCCTGGAGTGTAGATAGGTACTATGGCTACACCTTC	CAWSVDRYYGYTF
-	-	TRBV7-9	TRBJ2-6	TGTGCCAGCAGCTCAAGCCGAGGAGGGGACCCTGGGGCCAACGTCCTGACTTTC	CASSSSRGGDPGANVLTF
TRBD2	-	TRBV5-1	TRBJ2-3	TGCGCCAGCAGCTTGCTAGCGGGAGGGACAGATACGCAGTATTTT	CASSLLAGGTDTQYF
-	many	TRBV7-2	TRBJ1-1	TGTGCCAGCAGCTTAAAGGCAGGGAACGCTTTCTTT	CASSLKAGNAFF
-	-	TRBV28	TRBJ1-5	TGTGCCAGCAGTTTTATCATCCGGGATCAGCCCCAGCATTTT	CASSFIIRDQPQHF
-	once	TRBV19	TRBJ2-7	TGTGCCAGTAGTCCCCGAGGGGGATCCTACGAGCAGTACTTC	CASSPRGGSYEQYF
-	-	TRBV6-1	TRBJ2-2	TGTGCCAGCAAGGCAGGGAGTACCGGGGAGCTGTTTTTT	CASKAGSTGELFF
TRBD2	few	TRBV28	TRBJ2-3	TGTGCCAGCAGTTGGGGACTAGCGGGAAATACGCAGTATTTT	CASSWGLAGNTQYF
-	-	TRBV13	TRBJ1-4	TGTGCCAGCAGCTCTCATCAAGGGGGTAATGAAAAACTGTTTTTT	CASSSHQGGNEKLFF
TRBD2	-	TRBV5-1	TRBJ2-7	TGCGCCAGCAGCTTGGCCGGGAGCGGGAGTTACGAGCAGTACTTC	CASSLAGSGSYEQYF
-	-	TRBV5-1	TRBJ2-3	TGCGCCAGCAGCCAAGGCCAAACAGAAGATACGCAGTATTTT	CASSQGQTEDTQYF
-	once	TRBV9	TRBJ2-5	TGTGCCAGCAGCCCACCAGCGGTCCAAGAGACCCAGTACTTC	CASSPPAVQETQYF
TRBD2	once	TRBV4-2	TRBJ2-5	TGTGCCAGCAGCCAAGGACTAGCGGGGATCCAAGAGACCCAGTACTTC	CASSQGLAGIQETQYF
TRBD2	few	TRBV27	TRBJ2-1	TGTGCCAGCAGTTTAGCTAGCGGGGCCTCAATCTACAATGAGCAGTTCTTC	CASSLASGASIYNEQFF
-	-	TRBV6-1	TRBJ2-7	TGTGCCAGCAGTTCGTCGGGGGTCGACGAGCAGTACTTC	CASSSSGVDEQYF
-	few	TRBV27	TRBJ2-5	TGTGCCAGCAGCCCTGGATCAAGAGGGGAGACCCAGTACTTC	CASSPGSRGETQYF
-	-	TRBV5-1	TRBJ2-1	TGCGCCAGCAGCTTGATGGGGGTCCGGGTTAATGAGCAGTTCTTC	CASSLMGVRVNEQFF
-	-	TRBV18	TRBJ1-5	TGTGCCAGCTCACCAAACGGAGGACAGCCCCAGCATTTT	CASSPNGGQPQHF
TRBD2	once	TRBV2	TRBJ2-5	TGTGCCAGCGGGGGACTAGTAACCCCCGAGACCCAGTACTTC	CASGGLVTPETQYF
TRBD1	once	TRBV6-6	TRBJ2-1	TGTGCCAGCGGGACAGGGGCCTACAATGAGCAGTTCTTC	CASGTGAYNEQFF